This entry is about one T cell receptor (beta chain). V lost 6 bases and J 0 bases, leaving 15 bases between the germline ends. The CDR3 spans 15 residues. Germline V gene data show CDR1 as SGHNT and CDR2 as YYREEE (reference sequence). This record comes from a study of blood T cells in healthy people across ages. Sample-barcoded 5' priming and a J-beta primer mix drove a second PCR of about 6 to 12 cycles. TCRdb re-derived calls from the 5' RACE reads in MiXCR, one entry per CDR3 protein. The table has roughly 1.5 million distinct CDR3 sequences, approximately 43% seen once. The receptor comes from a woman under 30 in good health. Sequencing was performed on blood. The chain joins TRBV5-4 to TRBJ1-2; D is perhaps TRBD1 (6 bases). The CDR3, as DNA: TGTGCCAGCACCTTAGGGCCAGGGGCTAACTATGGCTACACCTTC. Its translation: CASTLGPGANYGYTF.